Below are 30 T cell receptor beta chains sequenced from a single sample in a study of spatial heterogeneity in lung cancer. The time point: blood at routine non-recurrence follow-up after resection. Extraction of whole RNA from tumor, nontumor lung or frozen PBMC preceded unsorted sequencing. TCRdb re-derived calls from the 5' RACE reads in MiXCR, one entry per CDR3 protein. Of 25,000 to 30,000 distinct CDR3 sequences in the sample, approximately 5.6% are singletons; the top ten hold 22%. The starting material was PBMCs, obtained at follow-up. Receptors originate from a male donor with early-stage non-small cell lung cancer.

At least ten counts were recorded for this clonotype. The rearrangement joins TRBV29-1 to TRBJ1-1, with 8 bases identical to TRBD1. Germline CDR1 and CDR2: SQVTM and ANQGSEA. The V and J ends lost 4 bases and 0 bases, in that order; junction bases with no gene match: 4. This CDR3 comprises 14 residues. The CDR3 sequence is CSVGGDRMNTEAFF. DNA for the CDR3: TGCAGCGTTGGAGGGGACAGGATGAACACTGAAGCTTTCTTT.

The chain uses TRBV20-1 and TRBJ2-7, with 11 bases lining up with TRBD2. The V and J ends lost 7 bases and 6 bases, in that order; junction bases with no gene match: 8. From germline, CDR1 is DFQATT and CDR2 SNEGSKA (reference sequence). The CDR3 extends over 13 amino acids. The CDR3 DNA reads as TGCAGTGTCGGGACTAGCGGAAGTGCCGAGCAGTACGTC. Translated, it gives CSVGTSGSAEQYV.

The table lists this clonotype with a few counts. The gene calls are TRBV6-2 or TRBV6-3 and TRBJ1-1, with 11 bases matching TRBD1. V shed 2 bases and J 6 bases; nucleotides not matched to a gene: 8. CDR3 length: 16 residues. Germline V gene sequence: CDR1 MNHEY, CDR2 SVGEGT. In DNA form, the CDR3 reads TGTGCCAGCAGTTACCCTGGACAGGGGGCAGGAGCTGAAGCTTTCTTT. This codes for CASSYPGQGAGAEAFF.

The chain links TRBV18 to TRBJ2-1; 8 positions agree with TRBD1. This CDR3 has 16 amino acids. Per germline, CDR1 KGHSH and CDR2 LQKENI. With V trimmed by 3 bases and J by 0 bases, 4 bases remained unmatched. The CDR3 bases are TGTGCCAGCTCACCCCCGGGACAGGTCTCCTACAATGAGCAGTTCTTC. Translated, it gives CASSPPGQVSYNEQFF.

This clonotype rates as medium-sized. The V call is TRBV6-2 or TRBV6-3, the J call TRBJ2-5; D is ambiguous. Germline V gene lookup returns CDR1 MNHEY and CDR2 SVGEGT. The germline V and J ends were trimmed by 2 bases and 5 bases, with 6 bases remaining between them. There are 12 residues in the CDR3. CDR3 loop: CASSYPPETQYF. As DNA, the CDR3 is TGTGCCAGCAGTTACCCCCCGGAGACCCAGTACTTC.

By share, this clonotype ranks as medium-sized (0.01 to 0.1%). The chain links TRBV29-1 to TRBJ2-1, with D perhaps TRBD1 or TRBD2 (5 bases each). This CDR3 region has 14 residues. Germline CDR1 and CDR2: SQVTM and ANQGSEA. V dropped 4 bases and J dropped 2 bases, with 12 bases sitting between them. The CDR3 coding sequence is TGCAGCGTTGTCCGGGACGTTACCTACAATGAGCAGTTCTTC. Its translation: CSVVRDVTYNEQFF.

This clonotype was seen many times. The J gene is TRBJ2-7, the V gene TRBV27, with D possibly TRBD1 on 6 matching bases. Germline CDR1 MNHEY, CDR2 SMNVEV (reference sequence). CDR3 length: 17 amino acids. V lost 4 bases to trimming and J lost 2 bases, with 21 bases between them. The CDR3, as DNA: TGTGCCAGCAGTTCCCTAATCAACAGGGTAAGGGCCTACGAGCAGTACTTC. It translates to CASSSLINRVRAYEQYF.

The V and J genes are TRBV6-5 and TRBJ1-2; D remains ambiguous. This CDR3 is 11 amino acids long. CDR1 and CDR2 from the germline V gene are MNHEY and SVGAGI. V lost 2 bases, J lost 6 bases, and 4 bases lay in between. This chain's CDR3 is CASSYGDGYTF. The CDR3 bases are TGTGCCAGCAGTTACGGGGATGGCTACACCTTC.

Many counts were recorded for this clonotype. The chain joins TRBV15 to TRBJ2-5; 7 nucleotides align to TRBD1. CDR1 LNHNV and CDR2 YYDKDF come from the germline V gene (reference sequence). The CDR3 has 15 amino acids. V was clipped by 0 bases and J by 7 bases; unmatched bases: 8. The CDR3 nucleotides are TGTGCCACCAGCAGAGATCTTAGGGGGCAGGGGACCCAGTACTTC. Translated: CATSRDLRGQGTQYF.

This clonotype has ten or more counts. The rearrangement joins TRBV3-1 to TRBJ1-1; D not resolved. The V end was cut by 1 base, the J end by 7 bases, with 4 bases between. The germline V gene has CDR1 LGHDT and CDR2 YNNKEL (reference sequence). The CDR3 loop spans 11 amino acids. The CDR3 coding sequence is TGTGCCAGCAGCCAAGGTGTTGAAGCTTTCTTT. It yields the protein CASSQGVEAFF.

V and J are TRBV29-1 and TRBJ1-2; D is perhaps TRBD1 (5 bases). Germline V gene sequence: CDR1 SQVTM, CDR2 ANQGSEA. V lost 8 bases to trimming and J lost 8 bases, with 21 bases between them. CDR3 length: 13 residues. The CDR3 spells CSFLGQGGGGYTF. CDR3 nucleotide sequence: TGCAGCTTCCTGGGGCAGGGAGGAGGAGGCTACACCTTC.

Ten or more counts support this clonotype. For the CDR3, the DNA is TGTGCCAGCAGCAGCAGGACAGGGATCAGCTATGGCTACACCTTC. Its translation: CASSSRTGISYGYTF. The chain combines TRBV9 with TRBJ1-2; 8 bases agree with TRBD1. The junction had 9 bases not matched to a gene; V was cut back by 4 bases and J by 4 bases. Per the germline V gene, CDR1 is SGDLS and CDR2 is YYNGEE. The CDR3 has 15 amino acids.

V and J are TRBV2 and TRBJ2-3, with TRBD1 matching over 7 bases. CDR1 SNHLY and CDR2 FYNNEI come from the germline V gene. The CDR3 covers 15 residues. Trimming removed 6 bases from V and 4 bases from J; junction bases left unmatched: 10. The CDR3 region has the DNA TGTGCCAGCAGGCCGACAGGGTCTTCCGCAGATACGCAGTATTTT. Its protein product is CASRPTGSSADTQYF. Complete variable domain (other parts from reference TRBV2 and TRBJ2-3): EPEVTQTPSHQVTQMGQEVILRCVPISNHLYFYWYRQILGQKVEFLVSFYNNEISEKSEIFDDQFSVERPDGSNFTLKIRSTKLEDSAMYFCASRPTGSSADTQYFGPGTRLTVL.

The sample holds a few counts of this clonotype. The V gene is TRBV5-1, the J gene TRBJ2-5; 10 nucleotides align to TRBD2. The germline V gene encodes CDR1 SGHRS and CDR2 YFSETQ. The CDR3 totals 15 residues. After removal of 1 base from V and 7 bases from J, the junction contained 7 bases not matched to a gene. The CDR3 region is CASSLSSGSIGTQYF. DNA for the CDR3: TGCGCCAGCAGCTTGTCTAGCGGGAGTATAGGGACCCAGTACTTC.

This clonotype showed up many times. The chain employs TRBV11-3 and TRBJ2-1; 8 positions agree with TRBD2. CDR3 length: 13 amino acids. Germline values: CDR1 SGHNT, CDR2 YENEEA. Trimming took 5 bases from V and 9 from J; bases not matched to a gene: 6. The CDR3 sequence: CASSRRGAGEQFF. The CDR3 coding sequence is TGTGCCAGCAGCAGGCGGGGGGCGGGTGAGCAGTTCTTC.

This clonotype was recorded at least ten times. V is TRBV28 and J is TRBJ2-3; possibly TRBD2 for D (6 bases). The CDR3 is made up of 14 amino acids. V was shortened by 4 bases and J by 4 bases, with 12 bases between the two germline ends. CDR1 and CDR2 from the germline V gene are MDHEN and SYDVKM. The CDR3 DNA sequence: TGTGCCAGCAGTTCGACGACGGGGGCAGATACGCAGTATTTT. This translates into CASSSTTGADTQYF.

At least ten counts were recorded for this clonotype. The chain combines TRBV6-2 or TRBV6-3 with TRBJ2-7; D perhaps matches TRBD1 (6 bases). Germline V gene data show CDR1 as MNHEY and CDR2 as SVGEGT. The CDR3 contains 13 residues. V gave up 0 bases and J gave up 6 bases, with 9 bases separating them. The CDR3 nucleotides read TGTGCCAGCAGTTACTCTTCACAGGGCGAGCAGTACGTC. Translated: CASSYSSQGEQYV.

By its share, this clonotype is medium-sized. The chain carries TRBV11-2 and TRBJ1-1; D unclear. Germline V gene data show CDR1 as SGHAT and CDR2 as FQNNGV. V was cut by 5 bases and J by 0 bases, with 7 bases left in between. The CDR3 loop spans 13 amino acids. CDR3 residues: CASSMTLNTEAFF. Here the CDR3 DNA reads TGTGCCAGCAGCATGACGCTGAACACTGAAGCTTTCTTT.

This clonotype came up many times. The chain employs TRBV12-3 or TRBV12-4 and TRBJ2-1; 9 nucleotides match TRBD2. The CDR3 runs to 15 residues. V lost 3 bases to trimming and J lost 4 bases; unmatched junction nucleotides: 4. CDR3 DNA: TGTGCCAGCAGTTTTTCCCTAGCGGGGTACAATGAGCAGTTCTTC. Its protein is CASSFSLAGYNEQFF.

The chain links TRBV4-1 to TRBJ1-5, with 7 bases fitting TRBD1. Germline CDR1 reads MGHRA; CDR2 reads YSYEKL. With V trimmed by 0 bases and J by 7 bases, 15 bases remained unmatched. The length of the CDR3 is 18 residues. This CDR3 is CASSQDRLRRGLGQPQHF. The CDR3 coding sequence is TGCGCCAGCAGCCAAGATCGGTTAAGGAGGGGGCTTGGACAGCCCCAGCATTTT.

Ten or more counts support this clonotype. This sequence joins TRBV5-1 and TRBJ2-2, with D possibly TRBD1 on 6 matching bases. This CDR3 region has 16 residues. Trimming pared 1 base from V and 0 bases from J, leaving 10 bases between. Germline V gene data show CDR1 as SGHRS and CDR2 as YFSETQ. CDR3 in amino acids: CASSLSPGANTGELFF. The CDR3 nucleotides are TGCGCCAGCAGCTTGTCCCCAGGGGCGAACACCGGGGAGCTGTTTTTT.

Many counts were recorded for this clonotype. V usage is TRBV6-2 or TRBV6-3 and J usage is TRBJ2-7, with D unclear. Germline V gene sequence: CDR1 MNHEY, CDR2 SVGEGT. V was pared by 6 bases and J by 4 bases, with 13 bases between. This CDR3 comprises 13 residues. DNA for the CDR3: TGTGCCAGCAGACCCCTAGAGTCATACGAGCAGTACGTC. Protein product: CASRPLESYEQYV.

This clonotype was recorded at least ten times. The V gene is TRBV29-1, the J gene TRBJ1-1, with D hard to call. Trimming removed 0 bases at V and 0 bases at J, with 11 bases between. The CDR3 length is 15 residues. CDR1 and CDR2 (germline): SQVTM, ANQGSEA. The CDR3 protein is CSVEDHAGLNTEAFF. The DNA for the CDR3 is TGCAGCGTTGAAGATCATGCGGGATTGAACACTGAAGCTTTCTTT.

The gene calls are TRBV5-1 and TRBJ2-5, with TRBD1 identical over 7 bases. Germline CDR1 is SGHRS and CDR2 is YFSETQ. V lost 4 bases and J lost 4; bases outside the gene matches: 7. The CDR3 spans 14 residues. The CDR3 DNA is TGCGCCAGCAGCGCCCCGACAGGGACAGAGACCCAGTACTTC. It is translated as CASSAPTGTETQYF.

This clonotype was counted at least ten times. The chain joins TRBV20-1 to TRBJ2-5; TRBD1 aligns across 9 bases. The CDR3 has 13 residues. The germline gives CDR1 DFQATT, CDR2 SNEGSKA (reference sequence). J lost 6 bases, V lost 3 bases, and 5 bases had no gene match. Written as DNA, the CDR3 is TGCAGTGCTAGCCTACAGGGGGCAAAGACCCAGTACTTC. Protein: CSASLQGAKTQYF.

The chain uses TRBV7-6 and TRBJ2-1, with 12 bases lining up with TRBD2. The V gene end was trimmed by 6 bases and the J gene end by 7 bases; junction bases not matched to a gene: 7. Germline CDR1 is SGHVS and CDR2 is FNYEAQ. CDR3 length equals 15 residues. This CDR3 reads CASSAGTSGLNEQFF. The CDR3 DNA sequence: TGTGCCAGCAGTGCCGGGACTAGCGGGTTAAATGAGCAGTTCTTC.

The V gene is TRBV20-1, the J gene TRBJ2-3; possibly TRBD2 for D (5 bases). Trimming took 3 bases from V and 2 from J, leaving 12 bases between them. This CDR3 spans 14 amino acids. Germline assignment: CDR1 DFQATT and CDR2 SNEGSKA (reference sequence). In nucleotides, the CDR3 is TGCAGTGCTAGTGGAGCGGAAAACACAGATACGCAGTATTTT. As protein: CSASGAENTDTQYF.

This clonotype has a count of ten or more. The CDR3 protein is CASSEGRYEQYV. The CDR3 region has the DNA TGTGCCAGCAGTGAGGGGCGGTACGAGCAGTACGTC. The rearrangement joins TRBV6-2 or TRBV6-3 to TRBJ2-7; either TRBD1 or TRBD2 may fit D (5 bases each). Germline V lookup: CDR1 MNHEY, CDR2 SVGEGT. V was trimmed by 5 bases and J by 4 bases, leaving 9 bases between them. The CDR3 is made up of 12 amino acids.

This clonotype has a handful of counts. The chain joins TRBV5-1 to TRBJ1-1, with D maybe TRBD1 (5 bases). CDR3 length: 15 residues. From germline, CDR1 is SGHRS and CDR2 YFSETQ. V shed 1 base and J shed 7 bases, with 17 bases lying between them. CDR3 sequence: CASSLLGPKDGEAFF. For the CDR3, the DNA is TGCGCCAGCAGCTTGTTGGGGCCAAAAGATGGTGAAGCTTTCTTT.

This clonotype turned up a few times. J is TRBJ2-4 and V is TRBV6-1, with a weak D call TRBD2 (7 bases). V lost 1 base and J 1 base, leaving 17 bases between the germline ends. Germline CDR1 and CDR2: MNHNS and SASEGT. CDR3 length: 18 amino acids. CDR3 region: CASSEVDRGAVAKNIQYF. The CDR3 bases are TGTGCCAGCAGTGAAGTGGATCGGGGGGCTGTCGCCAAAAACATTCAGTACTTC.